Each of the 18 T cell receptor beta chains below was sequenced from the same sample in a study of regulatory T cells in long-lasting Graves disease. For TCR beta, libraries came from iRepertoire HTBI primers and Arm-PCR of CDR3 regions. TCRdb analysed the multiplex PCR reads with MiXCR anew, one entry per CDR3 protein. Of fewer than 650,000 distinct CDR3 sequences listed, around 15% are singletons. Time point defined: newly diagnosed GD, antithyroid drugs for less than 3 months. From PBMCs, RNA was extracted and then used to make the TCR library. The sample was also reused in another study, on T cells in Graves' hyperthyroidism and ophthalmopathy.

Sequences were derived from peripheral blood mononuclear cells (PBMCs), sampled at new diagnosis, from a patient treated with antithyroid drugs. Receptor source: a man younger than 30 with Graves disease.

The genes are TRBV30 and TRBJ1-2, with D perhaps TRBD1 (5 bases). Trimming pared 4 bases from V and 1 base from J, leaving 10 bases between. CDR3 length: 13 amino acids. CDR1 is GTSNPN, CDR2 SVGIG, per germline (reference sequence). The CDR3 is CAWTPGGNYGYTF. CDR3 sequence (DNA): TGTGCCTGGACTCCCGGGGGTAACTATGGCTACACCTTC.

The J gene is TRBJ1-6, the V gene TRBV7-2; no clear D gene. Trimming pared 1 base from V and 7 bases from J, leaving 11 bases between. The CDR3 totals 15 residues. Looked up from germline, CDR1 is SGHTA and CDR2 is FQGNSA. The CDR3 is CASSLGAGGNSPLHF. The CDR3 DNA reads as TGTGCCAGCAGCTTAGGTGCCGGCGGGAATTCACCCCTCCACTTT.

This clonotype was seen more than once but under ten times. The chain combines TRBV10-3 with TRBJ2-6; 8 bases are a match to TRBD1. The CDR3 runs to 16 residues. Trimming took 4 bases from V and 1 from J; bases not matched to a gene: 3. The germline V gene has CDR1 ENHRY and CDR2 SYGVKD. CDR3 sequence reads: CAISGDRTSGANVLTF. DNA of the CDR3: TGTGCCATCAGTGGGGACAGGACATCTGGGGCCAACGTCCTGACTTTC.

This clonotype was counted between two and nine times. CDR3 in amino acids: CASSWGASGRLETQYF. The DNA of the CDR3 is TGTGCCAGCAGTTGGGGGGCTAGCGGGAGGTTGGAGACCCAGTACTTC. The chain employs TRBV6-2 or TRBV6-3 and TRBJ2-5, with TRBD2 matching over 11 bases. Germline-derived CDR1 and CDR2 are MNHEY and SVGEGT. V lost 4 bases and J lost 5; bases outside the gene matches: 9. CDR3 size: 16 residues.

Only a few counts were recorded for this clonotype. This chain joins TRBV6-1 and TRBJ2-1; D not resolved. The germline V gene has CDR1 MNHNS and CDR2 SASEGT. The V end lost 7 bases, the J end lost 1 base, and 14 bases lay between the germline ends. The CDR3 has 15 residues. The CDR3 DNA is TGTGCCAGCATAGGAAAGTCCTCGTCCTACAATGAGCAGTTCTTC. Protein product: CASIGKSSSYNEQFF.

J is TRBJ2-1 and V is TRBV29-1; TRBD2 matches at 7 bases. This CDR3 is 14 amino acids long. Germline V gene sequence: CDR1 SQVTM, CDR2 ANQGSEA. Trimming removed 5 bases from V and 2 bases from J; junction bases left unmatched: 6. CDR3 coding DNA: TGCAGCGTTTCTCGGGCGGGGGCCTACAATGAGCAGTTCTTC. Translated, it gives CSVSRAGAYNEQFF.

Only one count was recorded for this clonotype. This may come from a read error, since a much larger clone is one base off. The rearrangement joins TRBV12-3 or TRBV12-4 to TRBJ2-1, with TRBD2 as a possible D gene (5 bases). V shed 5 bases and J shed 10 bases, with 18 bases lying between them. The CDR3 loop spans 14 amino acids. CDR3 in amino acids: CASSTGVHSYEQFF. The CDR3 DNA sequence: TGTGCCAGCAGTACCGGGGTCCACTCCTACGAGCAGTTCTTC.

Only a few counts were recorded for this clonotype. The rearrangement joins TRBV18 to TRBJ2-5; TRBD1 matches 8 bases. The germline gives CDR1 KGHSH, CDR2 LQKENI. Germline trimming cut 3 bases from V and 3 bases from J; bases unmatched to any gene: 3. The CDR3 totals 14 residues. The CDR3 loop is CASSPGQGKETQYF. The CDR3 bases are TGTGCCAGCTCACCCGGACAGGGTAAAGAGACCCAGTACTTC.

This clonotype was recorded a few times. The chain uses TRBV28 and TRBJ2-2; 7 nucleotides align to TRBD1. Germline V gene lookup returns CDR1 MDHEN and CDR2 SYDVKM. With V trimmed by 2 bases and J by 6 bases, 6 bases remained unmatched. This CDR3 spans 15 amino acids. CDR3 in amino acids: CASSLRGGAAGELFF. The CDR3 DNA reads as TGTGCCAGCAGTTTACGAGGGGGCGCGGCCGGGGAGCTGTTTTTT.

The V call is TRBV7-9, the J call TRBJ2-2; 7 bases are a match to TRBD2. Trimming at V came to 5 bases and at J to 1 base, leaving 7 bases not matched to a gene. Germline V gives CDR1 SEHNR, CDR2 FQNEAQ (reference sequence). The CDR3 length is 16 residues. CDR3 coding DNA: TGTGCCAGCAGCCCTTCGAGCGGGGAGAACACCGGGGAGCTGTTTTTT. This gives the protein CASSPSSGENTGELFF.

The chain recombines TRBV5-1 with TRBJ1-2, with 7 bases identical to TRBD1. Trimming at V came to 2 bases and at J to 3 bases, leaving 4 bases not matched to a gene. Germline CDR1 reads SGHRS; CDR2 reads YFSETQ. The length of the CDR3 is 14 residues. The CDR3 sequence is CASSLLGQYYGYTF. CDR3 sequence (DNA): TGCGCCAGCAGCTTACTGGGACAGTACTATGGCTACACCTTC. Combining the CDR3 with reference TRBV5-1 and TRBJ1-2 gives the whole variable domain KAGVTQTPRYLIKTRGQQVTLSCSPISGHRSVSWYQQTPGQGLQFLFEYFSETQRNKGNFPGRFSGRQFSNSRSEMNVSTLELGDSALYLCASSLLGQYYGYTFGSGTRLTVV.

This clonotype has more than one count but fewer than ten. CDR3 nucleotides: TGTGCCAGCAGCCAAGATTTTCAGGGTCCCAATTCACCCCTCCACTTT. This gives the protein CASSQDFQGPNSPLHF. This chain connects TRBV3-1 to TRBJ1-6, with TRBD1 as a possible D gene (5 bases). This CDR3 has 16 amino acids. Trimming stripped 0 bases from V and 7 bases from J, with 13 bases between. Germline CDR1 and CDR2: LGHDT and YNNKEL (reference sequence).

This clonotype has a handful of counts. The CDR3 DNA follows: TGTGCCAGCAGCTTGGCGCAGGGGTTAGCGGGAGTGACAGATACGCAGTATTTT. Encoded protein: CASSLAQGLAGVTDTQYF. The V call is TRBV5-6, the J call TRBJ2-3; TRBD2 matches at 9 bases. Germline V gives CDR1 SGHDT, CDR2 YYEEEE. CDR3 length: 18 amino acids. V lost 0 bases, J lost 3 bases, and 11 bases stayed unmatched.

In this sample, this clonotype turned up a few times. The chain employs TRBV30 and TRBJ1-2; D is undetermined. The CDR3 is made up of 14 amino acids. CDR1 and CDR2 (germline): GTSNPN, SVGIG (reference sequence). Trimming left V 3 bases short and J 2 bases short, with 13 bases between. The CDR3 DNA is TGTGCCTGGAGACATACAACGGTAAACTATGGCTACACCTTC. This encodes CAWRHTTVNYGYTF.

This clonotype has ten or more counts. This chain connects TRBV3-1 to TRBJ2-1; 14 nucleotides match TRBD2. The V segment lost 2 bases and the J segment 6 bases; nucleotides outside the gene matches: 9. The CDR3 totals 18 residues. Germline V gene lookup returns CDR1 LGHDT and CDR2 YNNKEL (reference sequence). CDR3 DNA sequence: TGTGCCAGCAGCCAAACTACCTCTGGACTAGCGGGAGGCAATGAGCAGTTCTTC. It specifies CASSQTTSGLAGGNEQFF.

This clonotype came up many times. The rearrangement links TRBV6-1 to TRBJ1-1; 9 bases agree with TRBD1. Germline CDR1 and CDR2: MNHNS and SASEGT. The CDR3 runs to 15 residues. CDR3 residues: CAVWGTGIRGAEAFF. The CDR3, as DNA: TGTGCGGTCTGGGGGACAGGGATCAGAGGAGCTGAAGCTTTCTTT.

This clonotype appeared once. J is TRBJ2-3 and V is TRBV7-3; D is undetermined. The V end was cut by 5 bases, the J end by 6 bases, with 12 bases between. The CDR3 length is 13 residues. Germline lookup yields CDR1 SGHTA and CDR2 FQGTGA. The CDR3 coding sequence is TGTGCCAGCAGCGCCTCCCCTGGGGATACGCAGTATTTT. As protein: CASSASPGDTQYF.

Many counts were recorded for this clonotype. V usage is TRBV3-1 and J usage is TRBJ2-1, with 8 bases fitting TRBD2. The CDR3 consists of 15 residues. The germline gives CDR1 LGHDT, CDR2 YNNKEL (reference sequence). V shed 4 bases and J 4 bases; nucleotides not matched to a gene: 6. The CDR3 sequence: CASSREAGAYNEQFF. The DNA for the CDR3 is TGTGCCAGCAGCCGGGAAGCGGGAGCGTACAATGAGCAGTTCTTC.